The 27 T cell receptor beta chains presented below share a single source sample, sequenced in a study of blood T cells in healthy people across ages. With a J-beta primer mix and a sample-barcoded 5' primer, a second PCR ran 7 to 11 cycles. TCRdb used MiXCR to reprocess the 5' RACE reads, holding one entry per CDR3 protein. This table holds 710,000 or so distinct CDR3 sequences, roughly 32% found once. Material: blood. The receptors shown here come from a woman of 80 years or more in good health.

Ten or more counts support this clonotype. The DNA for the CDR3 is TGTGCCACCAGTGATCCTAGGGGGACAGGCTACAATGAGCAGTTCTTC. Translated, it gives CATSDPRGTGYNEQFF. The chain recombines TRBV24-1 with TRBJ2-1, with 8 bases identical to TRBD1. CDR1 is KGHDR and CDR2 is SFDVKD in the germline V gene. After removal of 3 bases from V and 3 bases from J, the junction contained 6 bases not matched to a gene. The CDR3 contains 16 residues.

The V and J genes are TRBV5-1 and TRBJ2-2; weak D call: TRBD1 (6 bases). Trimming pared 9 bases from V and 0 bases from J, leaving 15 bases between. Germline values: CDR1 SGHRS, CDR2 YFSETQ. This CDR3 is 15 amino acids long. In nucleotides, the CDR3 is TGCGCCACAGCAGTAGGGACAACGAACACCGGGGAGCTGTTTTTT. This gives the protein CATAVGTTNTGELFF.

This clonotype was picked up a small number of times. J is TRBJ1-5 and V is TRBV7-9; no firm D call. There are 13 residues in the CDR3. V lost 3 bases and J lost 5, with 8 bases in between. CDR1 and CDR2 (germline): SEHNR, FQNEAQ (reference sequence). The CDR3 DNA is TGTGCCAGCAGCTTTGCAGAGGATCAGCCCCAGCATTTT. It encodes CASSFAEDQPQHF.

This clonotype was counted at least ten times. The rearrangement uses TRBV6-2 or TRBV6-3 and TRBJ1-1, with D possibly matching TRBD1 (5 bases). The CDR3 consists of 11 residues. V lost 5 bases, J lost 11 bases, and 12 bases lay in between. Germline CDR1 and CDR2: MNHEY and SVGEGT. The CDR3 here is CASSTGTGAFF. The CDR3 DNA is TGTGCCAGCAGTACCGGGACTGGCGCTTTCTTT.

This clonotype was recorded at least ten times. The V call is TRBV9, the J call TRBJ2-3; TRBD2 aligns across 7 bases. The germline V gene encodes CDR1 SGDLS and CDR2 YYNGEE. Trimming at V came to 0 bases and at J to 0 bases, leaving 10 bases not matched to a gene. The CDR3 is 18 amino acids. CDR3 nucleotide sequence: TGTGCCAGCAGCGTAGGTTCTCCGAGCGGGGTAAGCACAGATACGCAGTATTTT. It encodes CASSVGSPSGVSTDTQYF.

The table lists this clonotype with a few counts. The chain links TRBV27 to TRBJ2-3; TRBD2 agrees at 10 bases. Germline loops: CDR1 MNHEY, CDR2 SMNVEV (reference sequence). The CDR3 spans 17 residues. Trimming took 3 bases from V and 0 from J; bases not matched to a gene: 6. CDR3 DNA: TGTGCCAGCAGTTTTATTAGCGGGGGGACTAGCACAGATACGCAGTATTTT. Protein sequence: CASSFISGGTSTDTQYF.

With regard to this clonotype: This may stem from a read error, because a much larger clone lies one nucleotide away. The rearrangement uses TRBV5-1 and TRBJ1-1, with 10 bases matching TRBD1. This CDR3 has 14 residues. Germline V gene sequence: CDR1 SGHRS, CDR2 YFSETQ. This chain's CDR3 is CACSWTGGVTEAFF. CDR3 in DNA: TGCGCCTGCAGCTGGACAGGGGGTGTTACTGAAGCTTTCTTT.

The chain combines TRBV7-6 with TRBJ2-7; 7 bases map to TRBD2. Germline CDR1 and CDR2: SGHVS and FNYEAQ. The CDR3 contains 18 residues. V shed 3 bases and J 2 bases; nucleotides not matched to a gene: 16. The CDR3 bases are TGTGCCAGCAGCTTCGTTCTCCCAGCGGGCGGGGGTGCCTACGAGCAGTACTTC. Its protein is CASSFVLPAGGGAYEQYF.

This clonotype was counted between two and nine times. This sequence may be a read error, since a much larger clone differs from it by one base. The V gene is TRBV3-1, the J gene TRBJ2-7, with 7 positions matching TRBD1. The CDR3 runs to 15 residues. Germline CDR1 reads LGHDT; CDR2 reads YNNKEL (reference sequence). CDR3 bases: TGTGCCAGCAGCCAAGCTCCGACAGGGATCTACGAGCGGTACTTC. Residues: CASSQAPTGIYERYF.

Details on this clonotype: The DNA is left out, because the CDR3 cannot be placed on it with certainty; the CDR3 is given as TCRdb lists it. The gene calls are TRBV5-1 and TRBJ2-6; the table assigns TRBD1, which was not confirmed against the DNA. Germline-derived CDR1 and CDR2 are SGHRS and YFSETQ. The CDR3 has 18 residues if both end residues are counted. CDR3 amino acids: CASSLVGQGASGANVRTF.

J is TRBJ1-1 and V is TRBV5-1; D uncertain. Per germline, CDR1 SGHRS and CDR2 YFSETQ. V lost 4 bases and J lost 3, with 13 bases in between. CDR3 length: 14 amino acids. CDR3 in DNA: TGCGCCAGCAGCCTGCGCAGCCTCTACACTGAAGCTTTCTTT. It specifies CASSLRSLYTEAFF.

The chain has TRBV9 and TRBJ1-2; D gene unclear. The CDR3 is made up of 17 amino acids. Looked up from germline, CDR1 is SGDLS and CDR2 is YYNGEE. V was cut by 3 bases and J by 6 bases, with 24 bases left in between. The DNA for the CDR3 is TGTGCCAGCAGCGCTTACCCCGGCCTCCAAACCTCCCATGGCTACACCTTC. It encodes CASSAYPGLQTSHGYTF.

This clonotype was counted between two and nine times. The chain employs TRBV12-3 or TRBV12-4 and TRBJ1-4; possibly TRBD1 for D (6 bases). Trimming stripped 1 base from V and 10 bases from J, with 13 bases between. The CDR3 totals 14 residues. For the CDR3, the DNA is TGTGCCAGCAGTTTAGGGACAGATAATACAAAACTGTTTTTT. The encoded protein is CASSLGTDNTKLFF.

This clonotype was recorded at least ten times. The J gene is TRBJ1-1, the V gene TRBV4-1; 9 bases are a match to TRBD1. Germline assignment: CDR1 MGHRA and CDR2 YSYEKL. The ends lost 3 bases at V and 1 base at J; junction bases unmatched: 12. CDR3 size: 18 residues. DNA of the CDR3: TGCGCCAGCAGCCAGACTGTCGGGACAGGGAATAGGAACACTGAAGCTTTCTTT. Protein: CASSQTVGTGNRNTEAFF.

With regard to this clonotype: The junction differs from germline at one of its ends, possibly a read error. V usage is TRBV12-3 or TRBV12-4 and J usage is TRBJ2-3; possibly TRBD1 or TRBD2 for D (5 bases each). The CDR3 contains 15 residues. The CDR3 is CASSTQSRGADAQYF. The CDR3 DNA reads as TGTGCCAGCAGTACACAGAGCCGGGGCGCAGATGCGCAATATTTT.

Details on this clonotype: A single base separates this from a much larger clone, so it may be a read error. CDR3 DNA: TGTGCCAGTAAACCTCGGGACTACTCCTACGGGCAGTACTTC. Protein sequence: CASKPRDYSYGQYF. The V call is TRBV19, the J call TRBJ2-4, with 7 bases identical to TRBD2. J gave up 13 bases and V 7 bases, and 16 bases lay outside the gene matches. Germline-derived CDR1 and CDR2 are LNHDA and SQIVND (reference sequence). The CDR3 has 14 amino acids.

For this clonotype: This could be a read error, since a much larger clone is one nucleotide away. The V gene is TRBV10-3, the J gene TRBJ2-6; D is possibly TRBD2 (6 bases). This CDR3 region has 16 residues. Germline V gives CDR1 ENHRY, CDR2 SYGVKD. The DNA for the CDR3 is TGTGCCGTCAGTGCGGGGAGCGGCTCTGGGGCCAACGTCCTGACTTTC. Its translation is CAVSAGSGSGANVLTF.

This clonotype was counted at least ten times. V usage is TRBV20-1 and J usage is TRBJ2-3; 11 bases agree with TRBD2. The ends lost 5 bases at V and 0 bases at J; junction bases unmatched: 7. The germline CDR1 and CDR2 sequences are DFQATT and SNEGSKA (reference sequence). The CDR3 consists of 16 residues. The DNA for the CDR3 is TGCAGTGCTTCGGGGTTAGCGGGGGGGAGCACAGATACGCAGTATTTT. Translation gives CSASGLAGGSTDTQYF.

This clonotype was seen repeatedly, ten times or more. The gene calls are TRBV20-1 and TRBJ2-7, with 11 bases lining up with TRBD1. The CDR3 spans 15 residues. The V gene's germline CDR1 is DFQATT and CDR2 SNEGSKA (reference sequence). The trim removed 3 bases at V and 4 bases at J, leaving 8 bases unmatched. Written as DNA, the CDR3 is TGCAGTGCTAGGAGAGGGACAGGGGGAGGGTACGAGCAGTACTTC. Protein product: CSARRGTGGGYEQYF.

A few counts support this clonotype. The genes are TRBV20-1 and TRBJ1-1; TRBD1 is a possible D gene (5 bases). V lost 2 bases and J lost 7, with 20 bases in between. In germline, CDR1 is DFQATT, CDR2 SNEGSKA (reference sequence). This CDR3 is 15 amino acids long. Written as DNA, the CDR3 is TGCAGTGCTAGATCACTTGGCAGGGCCGGGGGTGAAGCTTTCTTT. This translates into CSARSLGRAGGEAFF.

The genes are TRBV29-1 and TRBJ2-6; D is uncertain. There are 13 residues in the CDR3. Germline V gives CDR1 SQVTM, CDR2 ANQGSEA. V lost 7 bases and J 1 base, leaving 8 bases between the germline ends. The CDR3 DNA reads TGCAGCGCTGATGAATCTGGGGCCAACGTCCTGACTTTC. Translation: CSADESGANVLTF.

Turning to this clonotype: This may stem from a read error, because a much larger clone lies one nucleotide away. The genes are TRBV9 and TRBJ1-2; D not resolved. The V end lost 0 bases, the J end lost 4 bases, and 10 bases lay between the germline ends. This CDR3 spans 14 amino acids. The germline V gene encodes CDR1 SGDLS and CDR2 YYNGEE. The DNA of the CDR3 is TGTGCCAGCAGCGTAGGTGACACCAGCTATGGCTACACCTTC. It codes for CASSVGDTSYGYTF.

This clonotype has more than one count but fewer than ten. A read error may be the cause here, since a much bigger clone is one base away. The CDR3 here is CVTSRDRAGYGYTF. Written as DNA, the CDR3 is TGTGTCACCAGCAGGGACAGGGCGGGCTATGGCTACACCTTC. V and J are TRBV15 and TRBJ1-2; 9 positions agree with TRBD1. CDR1 LNHNV and CDR2 YYDKDF come from the germline V gene (reference sequence). The CDR3 runs 14 residues.

This clonotype was detected only once. The chain has TRBV19 and TRBJ1-1, with D perhaps TRBD1 (5 bases). Germline V CDR1 and CDR2: LNHDA, SQIVND (reference sequence). The V end lost 8 bases, the J end lost 1 base, and 8 bases lay between the germline ends. The length of the CDR3 is 12 residues. The CDR3 DNA follows: TGTGCCAGTGGCCAGGGGAACACTGAAGCTTTCTTT. The encoded protein is CASGQGNTEAFF.

Regarding this clonotype: A read error is possible here, since a much larger clone lies one base away. The chain joins TRBV20-1 to TRBJ2-3; D may be TRBD1 (6 bases). The CDR3 runs to 12 residues. Trimming pared 4 bases from V and 5 bases from J, leaving 10 bases between. Germline V lookup: CDR1 DFQATT, CDR2 SNEGSKA (reference sequence). The CDR3 bases are TGCAGTGCTATATGCAGGGGAGATACGCAGTATTTT. As protein: CSAICRGDTQYF.

This clonotype was detected many times. CDR3 protein: CASSLDRARHIQYF. The CDR3 nucleotides are TGTGCCAGCAGCTTGGACCGGGCGAGACACATTCAGTACTTC. The chain uses TRBV5-5 and TRBJ2-4; D is unresolved. V lost 0 bases to trimming and J lost 8 bases, with 12 bases between them. The CDR3 loop spans 14 amino acids. CDR1 SGHKS and CDR2 YYEKEE come from the germline V gene (reference sequence).

This rearrangement joins TRBV19 to TRBJ2-4; TRBD2 might be the D (5 bases). The J call may not be correct, given that the DNA end is closer to TRBJ2-7. The germline V gene has CDR1 LNHDA and CDR2 SQIVND (reference sequence). This CDR3 is built from 16 residues. CDR3 DNA: TGTGCCAGTAGTACCACGATTACTAGTCGGGCCTACGAGCAGTACTTC. Protein sequence: CASSTTITSRAYEQYF.